This passage covers 15 T cell receptor beta chains from one sample sequenced in a study of T-cell memory formation after mild COVID-19. MiXCR was run by TCRdb on the 5' RACE reads, yielding one entry per CDR3 protein. The sample yields 300,000 to 400,000 distinct CDR3 sequences, around a fifth seen once. The sample was PBMCs or a T cell subset sorted from them (not recorded which). These receptors were collected from an adult woman who had mild COVID-19 (a few samples of this study predate the infection). Cell type and time point are not known.

The chain carries TRBV14 and TRBJ2-7, with TRBD1 matching 9 bases. Trimming removed 5 bases from V and 3 bases from J; junction bases left unmatched: 8. CDR1 SGHDN and CDR2 FVKESK come from the germline V gene. There are 15 residues in the CDR3. The CDR3 sequence: CASSARSTGGYEQYF. The CDR3 DNA sequence: TGTGCCAGCAGCGCAAGATCGACAGGGGGCTACGAGCAGTACTTC. Full variable domain (missing parts from reference TRBV14 and TRBJ2-7): EAGVTQFPSHSVIEKGQTVTLRCDPISGHDNLYWYRRVMGKEIKFLLHFVKESKQDESGMPNNRFLAERTGGTYSTLKVQPAELEDSGVYFCASSARSTGGYEQYFGPGTRLTVT.

V is TRBV12-3 or TRBV12-4 and J is TRBJ2-3; tentative D call: TRBD2 (6 bases). Trimming took 1 base from V and 8 from J, leaving 13 bases between them. The CDR3 is 14 amino acids. Here the CDR3 reads CASSLEYGGGTQYF. In DNA form, the CDR3 reads TGTGCCAGCAGTTTAGAGTATGGGGGAGGTACGCAGTATTTT.

This clonotype occurred a few times. This CDR3 is CASSEFIQETQYF. CDR3 coding DNA: TGTGCCAGCAGTGAATTCATTCAAGAGACCCAGTACTTC. V gene TRBV2 combines with J gene TRBJ2-5; D remains unclear. The CDR3 contains 13 residues. V was pared by 2 bases and J by 2 bases, with 6 bases between. Germline CDR1 reads SNHLY; CDR2 reads FYNNEI.

Remarks on this clonotype: At one of its ends the junction is not consistent with the germline gene, which may arise from a read error. This rearrangement joins TRBV7-7 to TRBJ2-5; 14 nucleotides match TRBD2. Per the germline V gene, CDR1 is SSHAT and CDR2 is FNYEAQ (reference sequence). CDR3 length: 14 residues. The CDR3 reads CASSSGLAGGTQYF. The DNA of the CDR3 is TGTGCTAGCAGCTCCGGACTAGCGGGAGGGACCCAGTACTTC. Complete variable domain (other parts from reference TRBV7-7 and TRBJ2-5): GAGVSQSPRYKVTKRGQDVTLRCDPISSHATLYWYQQALGQGPEFLTYFNYEAQPDKSGLPSDRFSAERPEGSISTLTIQRTEQRDSAMYRCASSSGLAGGTQYFGPGTRLLVL.

This clonotype has only a few counts. This sequence joins TRBV10-3 and TRBJ1-5; the D gene is possibly TRBD1 (6 bases). Trimming removed 3 bases from V and 7 bases from J, with 13 bases in between. Germline V gene sequence: CDR1 ENHRY, CDR2 SYGVKD. The CDR3 totals 14 residues. CDR3 in amino acids: CAISEGQSGQPQHF. In nucleotides, the CDR3 is TGTGCCATCAGTGAAGGACAGTCAGGACAGCCCCAGCATTTT.

This clonotype occurred a few times. The chain has TRBV7-2 and TRBJ2-3, with a weak D call TRBD2 (6 bases). V shed 5 bases and J shed 6 bases, with 18 bases lying between them. The CDR3 runs 15 residues. From germline, CDR1 is SGHTA and CDR2 FQGNSA. The CDR3 DNA sequence: TGTGCCAGCAGCCGTAGCGGAATCCTAGCCGATACGCAGTATTTT. Protein: CASSRSGILADTQYF.

This clonotype was picked up one time. The chain couples TRBV7-2 to TRBJ2-1; 8 nucleotides line up with TRBD2. With V trimmed by 5 bases and J by 4 bases, 7 bases remained unmatched. The CDR3 runs 15 residues. Germline CDR1 SGHTA, CDR2 FQGNSA. CDR3 residues: CASSATSGLYNEQFF. The CDR3 DNA reads TGTGCCAGCAGCGCCACTAGCGGACTGTACAATGAGCAGTTCTTC.

This clonotype was counted only a few times. This sequence joins TRBV20-1 and TRBJ1-2, with no clear D. Germline V CDR1 and CDR2: DFQATT, SNEGSKA (reference sequence). The V end lost 2 bases, the J end lost 6 bases, and 16 bases lay between the germline ends. The CDR3 spans 14 residues. CDR3 sequence: CSARRESLIDGYTF. Here the CDR3 DNA reads TGCAGTGCTAGAAGGGAATCGCTAATCGATGGCTACACCTTC.

The rearrangement links TRBV7-2 to TRBJ2-3; 8 positions match TRBD1. Trimming cost V 1 base and J 2 bases; bases outside gene matches: 5. The CDR3 spans 16 residues. Germline V gene sequence: CDR1 SGHTA, CDR2 FQGNSA. The CDR3 spells CASSLETGAVTDTQYF. CDR3 nucleotides: TGTGCCAGCAGCTTAGAGACAGGGGCGGTCACAGATACGCAGTATTTT.

The count of this clonotype is one. The chain joins TRBV7-9 to TRBJ2-2; D possibly corresponds to TRBD2 (6 bases). The CDR3 totals 17 residues. Germline V lookup: CDR1 SEHNR, CDR2 FQNEAQ (reference sequence). V was cut by 5 bases and J by 4 bases, with 20 bases left in between. Written as DNA, the CDR3 is TGTGCCAGCAGCCGTCCCGTGACGGGAGATAGCACCGGGGAGCTGTTTTTT. This translates into CASSRPVTGDSTGELFF.

This clonotype was observed many times. The CDR3 here is CASSFRGYEQYF. The CDR3 coding sequence is TGTGCCAGCAGTTTCCGGGGCTACGAGCAGTACTTC. The rearrangement links TRBV12-3 or TRBV12-4 to TRBJ2-7; D might be TRBD2 (5 bases). V was pared by 3 bases and J by 3 bases, with 6 bases between. This CDR3 has 12 amino acids.

The rearrangement joins TRBV18 to TRBJ2-3, with a weak D call TRBD2 (6 bases). The V gene lost 5 bases and the J gene lost 3 bases, with 15 bases spanning the gap. The CDR3 consists of 15 residues. Germline CDR1 reads KGHSH; CDR2 reads LQKENI. The CDR3 nucleotides are TGTGCCAGCTCAGCCTGGGACTTCGATACAGATACGCAGTATTTT. The encoded protein is CASSAWDFDTDTQYF.

This clonotype was counted only a few times. The chain links TRBV11-2 to TRBJ2-5; D gene unclear. CDR1 is SGHAT and CDR2 is FQNNGV in the germline V gene. Trimming cost V 4 bases and J 5 bases, with 14 bases left between them. This CDR3 has 14 amino acids. The CDR3 loop reads CASSSRSGRETQYF. The CDR3 coding sequence is TGTGCCAGCAGCTCAAGATCCGGGCGGGAGACCCAGTACTTC. Full variable domain (rest looked up from reference TRBV11-2 and TRBJ2-5): EAGVAQSPRYKIIEKRQSVAFWCNPISGHATLYWYQQILGQGPKLLIQFQNNGVVDDSQLPKDRFSAERLKGVDSTLKIQPAKLEDSAVYLCASSSRSGRETQYFGPGTRLLVL.

This clonotype showed up just a few times. CDR3 residues: CASSEWGNYGYTF. The DNA of the CDR3 is TGTGCCAGCAGTGAATGGGGGAACTATGGCTACACCTTC. V is TRBV25-1 and J is TRBJ1-2, with D perhaps matching TRBD1 (5 bases). The CDR3 consists of 13 residues. Germline loops: CDR1 MGHDK, CDR2 SYGVNS. V was trimmed by 1 base and J by 2 bases, leaving 5 bases between them.

The chain employs TRBV12-3 or TRBV12-4 and TRBJ2-7; D gene ambiguous. This CDR3 has 12 residues. V shed 3 bases and J shed 3 bases, with 6 bases lying between them. The CDR3: CASSFYGYEQYF. The CDR3 DNA sequence: TGTGCCAGCAGTTTTTACGGCTACGAGCAGTACTTC.